The clone carrying this T cell receptor beta chain was detected once. These data are taken from a study of blood T cell repertoires in COVID-19. Across the study: The recovered donors of Cohort 3 showed two negative PCRs, clearance, or symptom resolution.

V lost 2 bases, J lost 6 bases, and 12 bases lay in between. The CDR3 sequence is 14 residues long. From germline, CDR1 is LNHDA and CDR2 SQIVND (reference sequence). Sequenced by immunoSEQ multiplex PCR; TCRdb stores in-frame clones only, minus some. The data show a few hundred thousand clones, 87% seen once. The chain couples TRBV19 to TRBJ2-3; D may be TRBD1 (5 bases). Sequencing was performed on PBMCs or T cells enriched from blood (not recorded which). This TCR was sampled from a middle-aged man in a cohort exposed to, infected with or recovered from COVID-19 (not recorded which). The CDR3 protein is CASSILGKGDTQYF. The CDR3, as DNA: TGTGCCAGTAGTATATTAGGGAAGGGGGATACGCAGTATTTT.